This passage covers 13 T cell receptor beta chains from one sample sequenced in a study of blood T cell repertoires in COVID-19. TCRdb's table, derived via immunoSEQ multiplex PCR, lists solely in-frame clones and lacks some. The sample lists 200,000 or so clones; just under 85% were seen once. Sequenced: PBMCs or T cells enriched from blood (not recorded which). These receptors originate from a woman between 40 and 55 years old with acute COVID-19.

This chain connects TRBV4-3 to TRBJ1-5; no firm D call. V was pared by 4 bases and J by 2 bases, with 9 bases between. This CDR3 has 14 amino acids. Per the germline V gene, CDR1 is LGHNA and CDR2 is YSLEER. CDR3: CASSPFRGNQPQHF. The CDR3 DNA reads TGCGCCAGCAGCCCTTTCCGGGGCAATCAGCCCCAGCATTTT.

The chain carries TRBV30 and TRBJ2-3; 7 nucleotides line up with TRBD1. This CDR3 spans 13 amino acids. Germline CDR1 reads GTSNPN; CDR2 reads SVGIG (reference sequence). Trimming cost V 0 bases and J 4 bases; bases outside gene matches: 1. The CDR3 reads CAWSVGGADTQYF. For the CDR3, the DNA is TGTGCCTGGAGTGTAGGGGGCGCAGATACGCAGTATTTT. The full variable domain, in which reference TRBV30 and TRBJ2-3 provide the parts outside the CDR3, is SQTIHQWPATLVQPVGSPLSLECTVEGTSNPNLYWYRQAAGRGLQLLFYSVGIGQISSEVPQNLSASRPQDRQFILSSKKLLLSDSGFYLCAWSVGGADTQYFGPGTRLTVL.

The chain couples TRBV11-2 to TRBJ2-3, with D perhaps matching TRBD2 (6 bases). Trimming pared 2 bases from V and 2 bases from J, leaving 17 bases between. This CDR3 contains 17 residues. The germline V gene has CDR1 SGHAT and CDR2 FQNNGV. The CDR3 loop is CASSLLRGRGYTDTQYF. In nucleotides, the CDR3 is TGTGCCAGCAGCTTATTACGAGGGCGGGGTTACACAGATACGCAGTATTTT.

The genes are TRBV28 and TRBJ2-3; weak D call: TRBD2 (5 bases). Germline lookup yields CDR1 MDHEN and CDR2 SYDVKM. V was pared by 5 bases and J by 1 base, with 7 bases between. The CDR3 contains 13 residues. In nucleotides, the CDR3 is TGTGCCAGCAGTAACGGGGGCACAGATACGCAGTATTTT. The encoded protein is CASSNGGTDTQYF.

The chain has TRBV11-1 and TRBJ2-1; a weak D match, TRBD1 (5 bases). CDR3 size: 15 residues. Germline CDR1 SGHAT, CDR2 FQDESV (reference sequence). The ends were cut back, 3 bases at V and 0 bases at J, with 9 bases in the middle. The chain's CDR3 is CASSFSTDSYNEQFF. Here the CDR3 DNA reads TGTGCCAGCAGCTTCTCGACAGACTCCTACAATGAGCAGTTCTTC.

The chain uses TRBV27 and TRBJ2-7; 9 nucleotides match TRBD2. CDR3 length equals 17 residues. V shed 5 bases and J 3 bases; nucleotides not matched to a gene: 14. Germline-derived CDR1 and CDR2 are MNHEY and SMNVEV (reference sequence). The CDR3 bases are TGTGCCAGCAGTGCCGGGACTAGCTCCTGGCCGAACTACGAGCAGTACTTC. Translating gives CASSAGTSSWPNYEQYF.

The gene calls are TRBV9 and TRBJ1-1, with a tentative D call TRBD1 (6 bases). The CDR3 loop spans 15 amino acids. Per germline, CDR1 SGDLS and CDR2 YYNGEE. The ends were cut back, 3 bases at V and 1 base at J, with 13 bases in the middle. The CDR3 loop is CASSARGGANTEAFF. The CDR3 bases are TGTGCCAGCAGCGCCCGTGGGGGGGCGAACACTGAAGCTTTCTTT.

This clone was observed once. The chain has TRBV5-1 and TRBJ1-4, with D possibly being TRBD1 (6 bases). Trimming removed 1 base at V and 7 bases at J, with 11 bases between. Per the germline V gene, CDR1 is SGHRS and CDR2 is YFSETQ. CDR3 length: 14 amino acids. The CDR3 reads CASSLTAGAEKLFF. The CDR3 DNA follows: TGCGCCAGCAGCTTGACGGCAGGGGCTGAAAAACTGTTTTTT.

The gene calls are TRBV2 and TRBJ2-7; 7 bases match TRBD1. V dropped 6 bases and J dropped 1; count of bases not matched to a gene: 6. The CDR3 loop spans 14 amino acids. Looked up from germline, CDR1 is SNHLY and CDR2 is FYNNEI. CDR3 amino acids: CASSLRQGSYEQYF. The CDR3 DNA follows: TGTGCCAGCAGCCTCAGACAGGGATCCTACGAGCAGTACTTC.

V and J are TRBV19 and TRBJ1-4, with TRBD1 matching over 8 bases. This CDR3 has 18 amino acids. From germline, CDR1 is LNHDA and CDR2 SQIVND (reference sequence). The V and J ends lost 0 bases and 0 bases, in that order; junction bases with no gene match: 6. The CDR3 is CASSIDRGLGATNEKLFF. CDR3 nucleotides: TGTGCCAGTAGTATAGACAGGGGGCTGGGGGCAACTAATGAAAAACTGTTTTTT.

In the case of this clone: Other DNA sequences in this specimen translate into the identical CDR3. The rearrangement uses TRBV9 and TRBJ2-7; 7 bases align to TRBD2. Losses at the gene ends were 0 bases for V and 2 bases for J; bases not matched to a gene: 2. Germline V lookup: CDR1 SGDLS, CDR2 YYNGEE. This CDR3 comprises 14 residues. The CDR3 protein is CASSVGGGTYEQYF. For the CDR3, the DNA is TGTGCCAGCAGCGTAGGGGGGGGAACCTACGAGCAGTACTTC.

The V and J genes are TRBV19 and TRBJ2-6; 7 bases line up with TRBD1. The J segment lost 2 bases and the V segment lost 4 bases, leaving 2 bases of the junction unmatched. CDR1 is LNHDA, CDR2 SQIVND, per germline (reference sequence). The CDR3 has 15 residues. This CDR3 is CASSRGGTGANVLTF. CDR3 sequence (DNA): TGTGCCAGTAGTAGAGGGGGCACTGGGGCCAACGTCCTGACTTTC.

The chain couples TRBV18 to TRBJ2-1, with TRBD2 matching 9 bases. The CDR3 spans 16 residues. Per the germline V gene, CDR1 is KGHSH and CDR2 is LQKENI. V lost 1 base and J lost 4; bases outside the gene matches: 5. The CDR3 protein is CASSPLSSGTYNEQFF. CDR3 DNA sequence: TGTGCCAGCTCACCACTGTCTAGCGGGACTTACAATGAGCAGTTCTTC.